Listed here are 32 T cell receptor beta chains from one sample, sequenced in a study of human T cells and chemical hapten exposure (dated by TCRdb to the early 2020s). Receptor amplification or capture employed RACE. The reads were generated on a NextSeq 500. TCRdb trimmed public reads at Q25 via fastp, called clones via MiXCR and kept in-frame beta chains. Every distinct CDR3 protein forms one entry, paired with its most common genes and DNA. Present in this sample are some 82,000 distinct CDR3 sequences, around 6.7% of which were seen just once. The ten largest clones take up approximately 1.3% of the sample. This specimen's time point label, interpreted: patch test 2, 6 weeks after DPC sensitization. The meaning of the sample's treatment or condition label: therapeutic diphenylcyclopropenone sensitization with weekly scalp DPC. The source was whole blood, collected in connection with sensitization to the hapten diphenylcyclopropenone (DPC). The origin of the receptors is a woman under 40 with alopecia areata. Some clones in this sample may be carry-over from other donors' samples.

There are many counts of this clonotype. The CDR3 is CASSSTGIITDTQYF. The DNA of the CDR3 is TGTGCCAGCAGCTCCACAGGTATAATCACAGATACGCAGTATTTT. The chain joins TRBV5-6 to TRBJ2-3, with D maybe TRBD1 (5 bases). The V end lost 3 bases, the J end lost 2 bases, and 13 bases lay between the germline ends. The CDR3 runs 15 residues. CDR1 is SGHDT and CDR2 is YYEEEE in the germline V gene.

This clonotype has at least ten counts. This sequence joins TRBV20-1 and TRBJ2-7; D is tentatively TRBD1 or TRBD2 (5 bases each). Germline lookup yields CDR1 DFQATT and CDR2 SNEGSKA (reference sequence). There are 13 residues in the CDR3. V dropped 4 bases and J dropped 3 bases, with 13 bases sitting between them. The CDR3 loop reads CSATGGRYYEQYF. CDR3 in DNA: TGCAGTGCTACTGGGGGACGCTACTACGAGCAGTACTTC.

This clonotype was detected a few times. V gene TRBV2 combines with J gene TRBJ1-3; D not resolved. V was shortened by 5 bases and J by 7 bases, with 9 bases between the two germline ends. The CDR3 consists of 12 residues. Germline lookup yields CDR1 SNHLY and CDR2 FYNNEI. CDR3 protein: CASSLDRNTIYF. The CDR3 bases are TGTGCCAGCAGTTTAGATCGGAACACCATATATTTT.

Concerning this clonotype itself: The junction shows a germline mismatch at one end, possibly a read error. The chain has TRBV20-1 and TRBJ1-6; no clear D gene. Germline V gene sequence: CDR1 DFQATT, CDR2 SNEGSKA (reference sequence). This CDR3 comprises 16 residues. Here the CDR3 reads CSASSPGSSSNSPLHF. The CDR3 DNA sequence: TGCAGTGCTAGCTCCCCGGGGTCCTCCTCTAATTCACCCCTCCACTTT.

In this sample, this clonotype turned up a few times. This chain connects TRBV6-1 to TRBJ1-2, with a tentative D call TRBD1 (6 bases). Per germline, CDR1 MNHNS and CDR2 SASEGT. The CDR3 covers 15 residues. V lost 4 bases and J 0 bases, leaving 12 bases between the germline ends. The CDR3 DNA reads TGTGCCAGCAGTGCCGGGGGGCTAGCTAACTATGGCTACACCTTC. Protein product: CASSAGGLANYGYTF.

In this sample, this clonotype turned up many times. The chain uses TRBV20-1 and TRBJ2-3, with D possibly being TRBD1 (5 bases). Deletions cut 2 bases from V and 4 bases from J, with 10 bases between. The CDR3 loop spans 13 amino acids. Germline loops: CDR1 DFQATT, CDR2 SNEGSKA (reference sequence). In nucleotides, the CDR3 is TGCAGTGCTAGACAGGGCCCCGCAGATACGCAGTATTTT. Its translation is CSARQGPADTQYF.

This clonotype was seen at least ten times. The rearrangement links TRBV20-1 to TRBJ2-3, with D perhaps assigned TRBD1 or TRBD2 (5 bases each). Germline CDR1 is DFQATT and CDR2 is SNEGSKA (reference sequence). V was clipped by 0 bases and J by 12 bases, with 16 bases between them. This CDR3 region has 13 residues. The CDR3 protein is CSARDPRDANQYF. Here the CDR3 DNA reads TGCAGTGCTAGAGATCCCCGGGACGCCAACCAGTATTTT.

In this sample, this clonotype turned up many times. In DNA form, the CDR3 reads TGTGCCAGCAGCTTAGATAGCGGGCCGGGGACCCAGTACTTC. This codes for CASSLDSGPGTQYF. This chain links TRBV11-2 with TRBJ2-5; 7 bases are a match to TRBD2. The CDR3 is 14 amino acids. The V segment lost 0 bases and the J segment 7 bases; nucleotides outside the gene matches: 5. Germline lookup yields CDR1 SGHAT and CDR2 FQNNGV.

This clonotype was counted between two and nine times. This chain connects TRBV20-1 to TRBJ1-5, with 11 bases aligning to TRBD1. CDR3 size: 15 residues. CDR1 and CDR2 (germline): DFQATT, SNEGSKA (reference sequence). V gave up 5 bases and J gave up 2 bases; unmatched junction bases: 5. CDR3 sequence (DNA): TGCAGTGCTCGGACAGGGGGCGCGGGCAATCAGCCCCAGCATTTT. This encodes CSARTGGAGNQPQHF.

The chain recombines TRBV6-1 with TRBJ1-1; D may be TRBD1 (6 bases). Trimming removed 5 bases at V and 5 bases at J, with 15 bases between. This CDR3 has 14 residues. Germline V CDR1 and CDR2: MNHNS, SASEGT. The CDR3 DNA is TGTGCCAGCAGTAGTCTAGGGGGGGGGACTGAAGCTTTCTTT. Residues: CASSSLGGGTEAFF.

This clonotype was seen only a few times. V is TRBV6-1 and J is TRBJ2-7, with D perhaps given as TRBD1 or TRBD2 (6 bases each). This CDR3 contains 13 residues. Trimming stripped 7 bases from V and 2 bases from J, with 12 bases between. Germline assignment: CDR1 MNHNS and CDR2 SASEGT. The CDR3 region has the DNA TGTGCCAGCACAAACAGGGAGGCCTACGAGCAGTACTTC. Encoded protein: CASTNREAYEQYF.

Ten or more counts support this clonotype. This chain's CDR3 is CSAPLAGAGSYGYTF. The CDR3 DNA follows: TGCAGTGCCCCCTTGGCGGGGGCCGGTAGCTATGGCTACACCTTC. V is TRBV20-1 and J is TRBJ1-2, with a weak D call TRBD1 (6 bases). Germline lookup yields CDR1 DFQATT and CDR2 SNEGSKA (reference sequence). The CDR3 has 15 residues. The V and J ends lost 6 bases and 4 bases respectively, with 21 bases between them.

This clonotype was seen only a few times. This chain links TRBV6-5 with TRBJ1-2; TRBD1 is a possible D gene (5 bases). V lost 0 bases and J 4 bases, leaving 15 bases between the germline ends. CDR1 is MNHEY and CDR2 is SVGAGI in the germline V gene. The length of the CDR3 is 16 residues. CDR3 nucleotides: TGTGCCAGCAGTTACTCGCTGGGGACCAACTTCTATGGCTACACCTTC. As protein: CASSYSLGTNFYGYTF.

This clonotype was seen at least ten times. This chain connects TRBV20-1 to TRBJ1-6, with 7 bases matching TRBD1. CDR3 length equals 16 residues. With 5 bases clipped from V and 5 bases from J, the junction kept 12 bases outside the gene matches. Germline V lookup: CDR1 DFQATT, CDR2 SNEGSKA (reference sequence). CDR3 loop: CSAPDRRNADNSPLHF. Here the CDR3 DNA reads TGCAGTGCTCCGGACAGGAGAAATGCGGATAATTCACCCCTCCACTTT.

V gene TRBV5-1 combines with J gene TRBJ2-7, with TRBD1 matching over 10 bases. V shed 1 base and J 2 bases; nucleotides not matched to a gene: 12. Germline V lookup: CDR1 SGHRS, CDR2 YFSETQ. This CDR3 has 18 amino acids. For the CDR3, the DNA is TGCGCCAGCAGCTTGACGATTTTGACAGGGGGCATAACCTACGAGCAGTACTTC. It is translated as CASSLTILTGGITYEQYF.

Only a few counts were recorded for this clonotype. The rearrangement links TRBV2 to TRBJ1-5; no firm D call. The CDR3 totals 14 residues. Between the trimmed V and J ends, which lost 4 bases and 4 bases, there was a span of 11 bases. CDR1 SNHLY and CDR2 FYNNEI come from the germline V gene. Here the CDR3 reads CASSGQVTNQPQHF. In nucleotides, the CDR3 is TGTGCCAGCAGTGGGCAGGTAACAAATCAGCCCCAGCATTTT.

This clonotype was detected many times. V usage is TRBV10-3 and J usage is TRBJ2-1, with TRBD2 as a possible D gene (7 bases). The CDR3 loop spans 16 amino acids. V was trimmed by 8 bases and J by 1 base, leaving 18 bases between them. Germline V gives CDR1 ENHRY, CDR2 SYGVKD. The CDR3 region is CAILSPGGHSYNEQFF. The CDR3 nucleotides read TGTGCCATCCTCTCTCCGGGGGGCCATTCCTACAATGAGCAGTTCTTC.

This clonotype was detected ten times or more. The chain has TRBV20-1 and TRBJ1-2; 9 bases fit TRBD1. V lost 5 bases and J lost 1; bases outside the gene matches: 2. Germline CDR1 DFQATT, CDR2 SNEGSKA (reference sequence). The CDR3 is made up of 13 amino acids. CDR3 DNA sequence: TGCAGTGCTTCGGACAGGGGTAACTATGGCTACACCTTC. It specifies CSASDRGNYGYTF.

This clonotype was observed a few times. J is TRBJ1-1 and V is TRBV6-7; 9 bases match TRBD1. TRBV6-7 is noted as an ORF with a role that remains uncertain. V lost 2 bases, J lost 6 bases, and 10 bases stayed unmatched. The CDR3 has 16 residues. CDR3 bases: TGTGCCAGCAGTTACCGGGGGGGACAGGGCATCCCTGAAGCTTTCTTT. It yields the protein CASSYRGGQGIPEAFF.

This clonotype was observed many times. The chain joins TRBV6-5 to TRBJ1-2, with D maybe TRBD1 (5 bases). Trimming removed 6 bases from V and 4 bases from J, with 18 bases in between. This CDR3 comprises 15 residues. From germline, CDR1 is MNHEY and CDR2 SVGAGI. DNA of the CDR3: TGTGCCAGCAGGAAAACGGGACGTACCTTCTATGGCTACACCTTC. It yields the protein CASRKTGRTFYGYTF.

This clonotype was seen at least ten times. The chain uses TRBV3-1 and TRBJ1-1; TRBD1 matches 8 bases. Per germline, CDR1 LGHDT and CDR2 YNNKEL (reference sequence). This CDR3 region has 14 residues. V lost 4 bases, J lost 6 bases, and 7 bases stayed unmatched. DNA of the CDR3: TGTGCCAGCAGCCCTGACAGGGGATGGGCTGAAGCTTTCTTT. It is translated as CASSPDRGWAEAFF.

This clonotype showed up just a few times. This chain joins TRBV7-2 and TRBJ2-1; possible D gene TRBD1, 5 bases. Germline V gene lookup returns CDR1 SGHTA and CDR2 FQGNSA. Trimming shortened V by 3 bases and J by 9 bases, and 12 bases separated the two germline ends. The CDR3 is 13 amino acids. The CDR3 loop reads CASSLIIGVEQFF. For the CDR3, the DNA is TGTGCCAGCAGCTTGATTATAGGGGTTGAGCAGTTCTTC. Full variable domain (outside the CDR3, taken from reference TRBV7-2 and TRBJ2-1): GAGVSQSPSNKVTEKGKDVELRCDPISGHTALYWYRQSLGQGLEFLIYFQGNSAPDKSGLPSDRFSAERTGGSVSTLTIQRTQQEDSAVYLCASSLIIGVEQFFGPGTRLTVL.

This clonotype was counted ten times or more. The chain couples TRBV7-9 to TRBJ2-7; no clear D. Germline V gene lookup returns CDR1 SEHNR and CDR2 FQNEAQ (reference sequence). The CDR3 is 15 residues long. V was cut by 1 base and J by 4 bases, with 14 bases left in between. CDR3 bases: TGTGCCAGCAGCTTAGGTGGTGCGGAATTATACGAGCAGTACTTC. Its protein is CASSLGGAELYEQYF.

This clonotype was detected many times. V usage is TRBV5-6 and J usage is TRBJ2-3; D not certain. The CDR3 covers 16 residues. Germline V gene lookup returns CDR1 SGHDT and CDR2 YYEEEE. Deletions cut 6 bases from V and 1 base from J, with 18 bases between. CDR3 DNA sequence: TGTGCCAGCACCCAGGTGGTCCCGGAAGGCACAGATACGCAGTATTTT. This codes for CASTQVVPEGTDTQYF.

This clonotype was detected many times. This chain uses TRBV7-2 with TRBJ2-2, with D perhaps matching TRBD1 (5 bases). Looked up from germline, CDR1 is SGHTA and CDR2 is FQGNSA. With 2 bases removed from V and 4 bases from J, the gap between germline ends came to 8 bases. The CDR3 runs 14 residues. This chain's CDR3 is CASSLQGSTGELFF. The CDR3 DNA reads TGTGCCAGCAGCTTACAGGGTAGCACCGGGGAGCTGTTTTTT. The full variable domain, in which reference TRBV7-2 and TRBJ2-2 provide the parts outside the CDR3, is GAGVSQSPSNKVTEKGKDVELRCDPISGHTALYWYRQSLGQGLEFLIYFQGNSAPDKSGLPSDRFSAERTGGSVSTLTIQRTQQEDSAVYLCASSLQGSTGELFFGEGSRLTVL.

The gene calls are TRBV10-2 and TRBJ1-1; D is undetermined. Germline CDR1 reads WSHSY; CDR2 reads SAAADI. The V and J ends lost 2 bases and 0 bases respectively, with 7 bases between them. The CDR3 consists of 14 residues. CDR3 sequence (DNA): TGCGCCAGCAGTGAGGACGGTCTGAACACTGAAGCTTTCTTT. The encoded protein is CASSEDGLNTEAFF.

This clonotype was seen repeatedly, ten times or more. The gene calls are TRBV29-1 and TRBJ1-5, with D tentatively TRBD1 (5 bases). Trimming removed 5 bases at V and 1 base at J, with 9 bases between. CDR3 length: 13 residues. The germline V gene has CDR1 SQVTM and CDR2 ANQGSEA. Here the CDR3 reads CSVSWGSNQPQHF. The DNA for the CDR3 is TGCAGCGTTTCATGGGGGAGCAATCAGCCCCAGCATTTT.

V usage is TRBV5-1 and J usage is TRBJ2-5; no clear D. The CDR3 consists of 14 residues. Trimming removed 0 bases from V and 7 bases from J, with 13 bases in between. Germline V gene sequence: CDR1 SGHRS, CDR2 YFSETQ. The CDR3 sequence: CASSLDTATGTQYF. As DNA, the CDR3 is TGCGCCAGCAGCTTGGATACAGCGACGGGGACCCAGTACTTC.

This clonotype came up many times. The chain has TRBV2 and TRBJ2-1; D is unclear. In germline, CDR1 is SNHLY, CDR2 FYNNEI. The V and J ends lost 5 bases and 4 bases respectively, with 9 bases between them. This CDR3 spans 13 amino acids. CDR3 region: CASSPMGYNEQFF. CDR3 DNA: TGTGCCAGCAGTCCCATGGGGTACAATGAGCAGTTCTTC.

This clonotype was counted at least ten times. The V call is TRBV7-9, the J call TRBJ1-2, with D tentatively TRBD1 (6 bases). CDR1 and CDR2 (germline): SEHNR, FQNEAQ (reference sequence). CDR3 length: 15 residues. V lost 5 bases to trimming and J lost 2 bases, with 15 bases between them. CDR3 in DNA: TGTGCCAGCAGCGTTAACAGGGAGGTAAACTATGGCTACACCTTC. Its translation: CASSVNREVNYGYTF.

The CDR3 reads CASAGTGRYEQFF. CDR3 sequence (DNA): TGTGCCAGCGCCGGGACAGGGCGTTATGAGCAGTTCTTC. J is TRBJ2-1 and V is TRBV9, with TRBD1 matching over 9 bases. The junction had 7 bases not matched to a gene; V was cut back by 7 bases and J by 8 bases. Germline assignment: CDR1 SGDLS and CDR2 YYNGEE. The length of the CDR3 is 13 residues.

This clonotype was detected only a few times. The chain has TRBV6-1 and TRBJ1-1, with TRBD1 matching over 8 bases. This CDR3 is 15 amino acids long. Germline V gene data show CDR1 as MNHNS and CDR2 as SASEGT. After removal of 5 bases from V and 0 bases from J, the junction contained 5 bases not matched to a gene. The CDR3 loop is CASSLDRAMNTEAFF. Written as DNA, the CDR3 is TGTGCCAGCAGTCTGGACAGGGCGATGAACACTGAAGCTTTCTTT.